This T cell receptor (beta chain) was retrieved from a study of blood T cell repertoires in COVID-19. Looking at the study overall: Samples of COVID-19 (acute and convalescent) were obtained from the United States, Italy and Spain. PBMCs, B-cell-depleted T cells, or T cells provided the cDNA or gDNA that made up the material.

In the original processing: Quantification of nucleated cells was approximated via reference gene primer amplification. The method was immunoSEQ multiplex PCR; TCRdb's version includes in-frame clones alone and lacks a portion of them. V and J calls and clone size are those listed in that table; D and trimming were worked out from the DNA. Of about 130,000 clones listed, roughly 83% are singletons. Sequencing was performed on peripheral blood. This receptor was identified in a woman in her thirties who had recovered from COVID-19.

This CDR3 reads CASSAGGSTDTQYF. The CDR3, as DNA: TGCGCCAGCAGTGCCGGCGGGAGCACAGATACGCAGTATTTT. The chain joins TRBV10-1 to TRBJ2-3, with D maybe TRBD2 (5 bases). This CDR3 has 14 amino acids. V shed 4 bases and J shed 0 bases, with 8 bases lying between them. In germline, CDR1 is WNHNN, CDR2 SYGVQD (reference sequence).